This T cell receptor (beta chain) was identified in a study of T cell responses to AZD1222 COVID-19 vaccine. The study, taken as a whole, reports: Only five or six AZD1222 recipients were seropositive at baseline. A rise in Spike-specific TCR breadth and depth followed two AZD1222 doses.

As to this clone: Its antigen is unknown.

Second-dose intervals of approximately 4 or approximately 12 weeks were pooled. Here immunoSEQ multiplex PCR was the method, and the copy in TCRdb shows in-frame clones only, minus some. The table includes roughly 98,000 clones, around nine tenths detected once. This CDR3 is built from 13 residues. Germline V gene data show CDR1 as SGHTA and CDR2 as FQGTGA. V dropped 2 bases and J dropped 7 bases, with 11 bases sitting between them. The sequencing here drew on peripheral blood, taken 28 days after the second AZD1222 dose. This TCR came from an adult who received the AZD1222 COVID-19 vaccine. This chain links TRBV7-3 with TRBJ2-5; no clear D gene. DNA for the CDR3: TGTGCCAGCAGCTTAGAGGACGGTTGGACCCAGTACTTC. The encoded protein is CASSLEDGWTQYF.